This TCR beta chain was sequenced during a study of OX40 agonist ivuxolimab in advanced cancers. About the investigation overall: Ivuxolimab, which targeted the costimulatory receptor OX40 (CD134), was an agonistic, fully human IgG2 monoclonal antibody. Intravenous ivuxolimab was administered to patients every 2 weeks at six dose levels: 0.01, 0.1, 0.3, 1.5, 3 and 10 mg/kg. Of the 50 to 55 patients in dose escalation, some 19 had hepatocellular carcinoma, some 15 had melanoma, 9 had renal cell carcinoma and 9 had head and neck cancer. In the dose-escalation cohort, approximately 82% of patients were male, and the mean age was approximately 64 years, with a range of roughly 20 to 85. Patients were allowed to have had prior anti-PD-1, anti-PD-L1 or anti-CTLA-4 therapy, and approximately 40% of the dose-escalation patients had been treated with checkpoint inhibitors. Three dose-escalation patients achieved partial responses, one with hepatocellular carcinoma and two with cutaneous melanoma. Peripheral TCRbeta sequencing was intended to test whether TCR sequence diversity was altered and clonal T-cell expansion was caused by ivuxolimab. The monotherapy dose-escalation portion (N = 52 patients) of the phase I ivuxolimab trial is reported in the paper.

CDR1 is given as SGHDT and CDR2 as YYEEEE, both from the germline V gene. From V the trimming removes 1 base and from J it removes 5 bases, while the gene matches leave 2 bases of the junction unaccounted for. The CDR3 has 13 amino acids, counting the end cysteine and phenylalanine. Only the CDR3 portion is preserved as DNA: 39 bases, with reading frame beginning at the first base. With respect to this clone: Its cognate antigen has yet to be identified. Base-call qualities are not available, and no considerably larger clone is one nucleotide away.

To sequence the TCRbeta CDR3 region, genomic DNA was isolated from the sorted cells. The immunoSEQ Assay was used to sequence the TCRbeta CDR3 regions. Drawn from immuneACCESS, this table holds only the in-frame rearrangements with V and J called that TCRdb kept. Clones are partly lost; checked studies trace under half to an unresolved V gene and leave the rest unexplained. The sample records around 7,700 clones, 70% to 90% of which are singletons. The top ten constitute 1.5% to 2% of the sample. The investigation overall reported the following: Partial responders in the 0.1-3.0 mg/kg groups had among the lowest normalized peripheral clonal expansion, especially among CD8+ T cells. Clonal expansion of both CD4+ and CD8+ blood T cells was observed from baseline to week 6 at doses 0.1 to 3.0 mg/kg. Low levels of normalized T-cell clonal expansion were also seen in some patients who did not respond. Which antigens the clonally expanded peripheral T cells were specific for was not determined. After ivuxolimab, CD8+ T cells had more expanded clones than CD4+ T cells on average.

Patients with a history of autoimmune disease or receiving systemic immunosuppression were excluded from the trial. Peripheral blood for TCR sequencing was collected from all dose cohorts at baseline, on cycle 4 day 1, and on cycle 7 day 1. The samples were taken from a phase I, first-in-human, multicenter, open-label dose-escalation trial of ivuxolimab. Adults with locally advanced or metastatic head and neck squamous cell, hepatocellular, melanoma or renal cell carcinoma were enrolled in the trial. Before TCR sequencing, CD4+ T cells and CD8+ T cells were sorted from peripheral blood as separate populations.

The sample consisted of CD4+ or CD8+ T cells sorted from blood, taken in a trial of the OX40 agonist ivuxolimab. Recombination connected TRBV5-6 to TRBJ2-5; 7 nucleotides in the junction match TRBD2. The receptor's source is an adult with an advanced solid tumor such as melanoma, head and neck, liver or kidney cancer. Here is the DNA: TGTGCCAGCAGCTTGAGACTAGCTGAGACCCAGTACTTC. It translates as CASSLRLAETQYF.